This passage covers 7 T cell receptor beta chains from one sample sequenced in a study of CD8 T cells in Susac syndrome. An input of roughly 0.45 to 1 ug of RNA was subjected to reverse transcription using random hexamers. In TCRdb, the immunoSEQ multiplex PCR reads were re-called with MiXCR into one record per CDR3 protein. The data hold about 280,000 distinct CDR3 sequences, with approximately 85% observed a single time. The sequencing sample was made of CD8+ T cells from PBMCs. These TCRs come from a human donor with multiple sclerosis.

The gene calls are TRBV11-2 and TRBJ2-1, with TRBD2 matching 13 bases. V lost 4 bases and J lost 8; bases outside the gene matches: 8. The length of the CDR3 is 16 residues. Germline values: CDR1 SGHAT, CDR2 FQNNGV. The CDR3: CASSSRTSGSRHEQFF. CDR3 in DNA: TGTGCCAGCAGCTCCCGGACTAGCGGGAGTCGCCATGAGCAGTTCTTC.

The chain combines TRBV6-1 with TRBJ2-7, with D hard to call. The CDR3 totals 14 residues. Germline lookup yields CDR1 MNHNS and CDR2 SASEGT. The ends were cut back, 3 bases at V and 1 base at J, with 10 bases in the middle. The CDR3 loop is CASSDFPYSYEQYF. CDR3 in DNA: TGTGCCAGCAGTGATTTTCCGTATTCCTACGAGCAGTACTTC.

This sequence joins TRBV7-9 and TRBJ2-1; 8 positions match TRBD2. The V and J ends lost 5 bases and 2 bases, in that order; junction bases with no gene match: 2. The CDR3 covers 14 residues. Germline lookup yields CDR1 SEHNR and CDR2 FQNEAQ (reference sequence). The CDR3 here is CASSSGRTYNEQFF. CDR3 DNA sequence: TGTGCCAGCAGCAGCGGGAGAACCTACAATGAGCAGTTCTTC. Full variable domain (missing parts from reference TRBV7-9 and TRBJ2-1): DTGVSQNPRHKITKRGQNVTFRCDPISEHNRLYWYRQTLGQGPEFLTYFQNEAQLEKSRLLSDRFSAERPKGSFSTLEIQRTEQGDSAMYLCASSSGRTYNEQFFGPGTRLTVL.

The J gene is TRBJ2-1, the V gene TRBV13, with TRBD2 as a possible D gene (6 bases). The CDR3 loop spans 14 amino acids. Germline CDR1 and CDR2: PRHDT and FYEKMQ (reference sequence). Deletions cut 3 bases from V and 8 bases from J, with 14 bases between. CDR3 DNA sequence: TGTGCCAGCAGCTTCCGGGACTCACCGGATGAGCAGTTCTTC. Translation gives CASSFRDSPDEQFF.

This chain uses TRBV27 with TRBJ2-2; 10 bases align to TRBD1. The germline V gene has CDR1 MNHEY and CDR2 SMNVEV (reference sequence). The CDR3 has 16 residues. With V trimmed by 5 bases and J by 0 bases, 3 bases remained unmatched. The CDR3 reads CASSLGQGTNTGELFF. For the CDR3, the DNA is TGTGCCAGCAGTCTGGGACAGGGGACGAACACCGGGGAGCTGTTTTTT.

The chain has TRBV6-1 and TRBJ2-2; D remains unclear. Germline CDR1 MNHNS, CDR2 SASEGT. The CDR3 spans 15 residues. V was pared by 3 bases and J by 8 bases, with 16 bases between. The chain's CDR3 is CASSDPPIPKGELFF. The CDR3, as DNA: TGTGCCAGCAGTGACCCTCCAATTCCCAAAGGGGAGCTGTTTTTT.

The chain combines TRBV28 with TRBJ2-7; 9 nucleotides line up with TRBD1. The CDR3 loop spans 17 amino acids. Germline CDR1 reads MDHEN; CDR2 reads SYDVKM. J gave up 4 bases and V 5 bases, and 15 bases lay outside the gene matches. The chain's CDR3 is CASSLTEWGQGSYEQYF. For the CDR3, the DNA is TGTGCCAGCAGTCTAACCGAATGGGGACAGGGCAGTTACGAGCAGTACTTC.